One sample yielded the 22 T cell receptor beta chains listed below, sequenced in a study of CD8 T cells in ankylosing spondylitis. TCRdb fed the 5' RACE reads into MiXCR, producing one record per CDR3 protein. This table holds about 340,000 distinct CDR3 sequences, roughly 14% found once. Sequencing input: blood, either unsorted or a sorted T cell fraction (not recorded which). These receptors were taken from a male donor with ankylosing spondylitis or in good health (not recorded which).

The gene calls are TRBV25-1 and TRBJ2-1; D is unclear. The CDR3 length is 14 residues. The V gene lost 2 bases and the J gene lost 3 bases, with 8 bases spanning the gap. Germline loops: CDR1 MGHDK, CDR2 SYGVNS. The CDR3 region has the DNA TGTGCCAGCAGTGAAGAAGGCTTCTACAATGAGCAGTTCTTC. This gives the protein CASSEEGFYNEQFF.

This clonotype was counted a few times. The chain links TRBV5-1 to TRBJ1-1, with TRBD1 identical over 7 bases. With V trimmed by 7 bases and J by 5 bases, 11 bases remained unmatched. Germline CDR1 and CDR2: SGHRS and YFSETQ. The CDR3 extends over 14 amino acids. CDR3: CASFQNTGATEAFF. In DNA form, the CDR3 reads TGCGCCAGCTTCCAAAATACAGGGGCGACTGAAGCTTTCTTT.

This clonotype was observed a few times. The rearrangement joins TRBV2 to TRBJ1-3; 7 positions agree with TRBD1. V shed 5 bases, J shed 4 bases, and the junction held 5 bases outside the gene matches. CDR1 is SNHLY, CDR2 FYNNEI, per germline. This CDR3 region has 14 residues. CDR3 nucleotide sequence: TGTGCCAGCAGTTTTCTGGACAGGGGAAACACCATATATTTT. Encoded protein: CASSFLDRGNTIYF.

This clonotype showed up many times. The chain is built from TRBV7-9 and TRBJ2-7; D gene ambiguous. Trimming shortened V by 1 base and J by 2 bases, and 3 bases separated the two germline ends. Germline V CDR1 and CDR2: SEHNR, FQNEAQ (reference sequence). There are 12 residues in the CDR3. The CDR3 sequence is CASSLGAYEQYF. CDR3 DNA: TGTGCCAGCAGCTTAGGGGCCTACGAGCAGTACTTC.

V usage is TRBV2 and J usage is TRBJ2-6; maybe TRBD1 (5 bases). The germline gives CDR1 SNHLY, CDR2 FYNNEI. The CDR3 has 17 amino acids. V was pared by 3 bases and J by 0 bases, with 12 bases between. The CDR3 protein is CASSDPGWSSGANVLTF. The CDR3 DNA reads TGTGCCAGCAGTGATCCAGGGTGGAGCTCTGGGGCCAACGTCCTGACTTTC.

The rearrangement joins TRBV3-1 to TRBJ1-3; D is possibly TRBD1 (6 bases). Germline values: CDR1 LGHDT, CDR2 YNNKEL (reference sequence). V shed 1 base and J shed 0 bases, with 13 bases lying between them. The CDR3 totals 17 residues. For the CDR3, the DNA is TGTGCCAGCAGCCAAGTGTGGGGGGGCGCCTCTGGAAACACCATATATTTT. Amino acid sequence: CASSQVWGGASGNTIYF.

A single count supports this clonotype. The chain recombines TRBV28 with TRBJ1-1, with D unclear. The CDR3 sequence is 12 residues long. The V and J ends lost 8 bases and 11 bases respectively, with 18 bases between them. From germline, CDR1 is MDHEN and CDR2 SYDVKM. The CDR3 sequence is CASCLLGGPAFF. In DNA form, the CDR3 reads TGTGCCAGCTGCCTGTTAGGAGGGCCGGCTTTCTTT.

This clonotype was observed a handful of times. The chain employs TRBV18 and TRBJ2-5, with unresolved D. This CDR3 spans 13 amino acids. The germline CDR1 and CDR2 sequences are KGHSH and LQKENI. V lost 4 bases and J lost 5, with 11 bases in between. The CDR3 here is CASSLMTEETQYF. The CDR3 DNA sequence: TGTGCCAGCTCACTTATGACGGAGGAGACCCAGTACTTC.

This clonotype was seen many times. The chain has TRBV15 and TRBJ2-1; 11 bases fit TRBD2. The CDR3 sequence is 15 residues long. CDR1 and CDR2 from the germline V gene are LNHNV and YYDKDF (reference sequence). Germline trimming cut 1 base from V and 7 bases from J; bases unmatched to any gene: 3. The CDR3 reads CATSRGPSGRNEQFF. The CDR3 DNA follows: TGTGCCACCAGCAGAGGACCTAGCGGGAGGAATGAGCAGTTCTTC.

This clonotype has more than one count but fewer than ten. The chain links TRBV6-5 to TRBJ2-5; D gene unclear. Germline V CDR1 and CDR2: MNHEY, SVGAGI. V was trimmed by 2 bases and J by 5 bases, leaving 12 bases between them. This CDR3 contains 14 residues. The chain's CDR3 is CASSYGQGWETQYF. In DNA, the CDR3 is TGTGCCAGCAGTTACGGGCAAGGGTGGGAGACCCAGTACTTC.

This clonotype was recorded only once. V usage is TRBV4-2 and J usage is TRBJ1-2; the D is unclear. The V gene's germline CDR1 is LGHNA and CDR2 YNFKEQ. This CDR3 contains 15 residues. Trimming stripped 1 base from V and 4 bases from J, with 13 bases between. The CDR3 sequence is CASSQVLGKGYGYTF. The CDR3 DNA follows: TGTGCCAGCAGCCAAGTTCTAGGAAAGGGCTATGGCTACACCTTC.

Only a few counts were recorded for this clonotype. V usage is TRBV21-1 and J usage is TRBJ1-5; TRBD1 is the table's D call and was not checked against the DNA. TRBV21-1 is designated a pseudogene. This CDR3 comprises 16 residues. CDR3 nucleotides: TGTGCCAGCAGCAGTGACAGGTCCTATAGCAATCAGCCCCAGCATTTT. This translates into CASSSDRSYSNQPQHF.

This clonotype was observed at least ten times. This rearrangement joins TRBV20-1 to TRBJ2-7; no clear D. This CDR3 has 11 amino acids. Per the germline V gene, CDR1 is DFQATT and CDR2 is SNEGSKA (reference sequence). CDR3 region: CSAGSTYEQYF. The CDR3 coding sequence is TGCTCCGCTGGGTCTACCTACGAGCAGTACTTC.

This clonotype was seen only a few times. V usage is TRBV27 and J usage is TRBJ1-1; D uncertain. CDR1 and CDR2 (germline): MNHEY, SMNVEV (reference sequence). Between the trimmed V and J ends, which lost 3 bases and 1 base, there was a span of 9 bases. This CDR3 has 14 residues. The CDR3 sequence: CASSFVQKNTEAFF. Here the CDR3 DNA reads TGTGCCAGCAGTTTCGTACAGAAGAACACTGAAGCTTTCTTT.

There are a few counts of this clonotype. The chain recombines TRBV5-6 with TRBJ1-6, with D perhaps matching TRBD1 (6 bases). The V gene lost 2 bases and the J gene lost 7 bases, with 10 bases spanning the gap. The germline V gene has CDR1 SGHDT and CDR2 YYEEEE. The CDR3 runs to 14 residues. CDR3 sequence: CASSFRTANSPLHF. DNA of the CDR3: TGTGCCAGCAGCTTCCGGACAGCCAATTCACCCCTCCACTTT.

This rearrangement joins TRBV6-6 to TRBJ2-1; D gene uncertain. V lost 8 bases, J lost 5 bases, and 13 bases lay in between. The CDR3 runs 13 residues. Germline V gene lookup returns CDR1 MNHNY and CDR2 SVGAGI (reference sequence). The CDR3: CASSGPLDNEQFF. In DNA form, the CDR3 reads TGTGCCAGCTCTGGCCCTTTAGACAATGAGCAGTTCTTC.

CDR3: CASSRTENEQFF. The DNA of the CDR3 is TGTGCCAGCAGTCGGACCGAAAATGAGCAGTTCTTC. The gene calls are TRBV12-3 or TRBV12-4 and TRBJ2-1, with D unclear. The CDR3 is 12 residues long. Trimming shortened V by 5 bases and J by 7 bases, and 9 bases separated the two germline ends.

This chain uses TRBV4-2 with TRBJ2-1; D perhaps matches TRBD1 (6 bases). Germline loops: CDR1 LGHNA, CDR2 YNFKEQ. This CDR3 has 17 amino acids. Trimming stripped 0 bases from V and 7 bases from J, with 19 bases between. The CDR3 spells CASSQDEARQVDNEQFF. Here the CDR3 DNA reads TGTGCCAGCAGCCAAGATGAGGCCCGACAGGTGGATAATGAGCAGTTCTTC.

CDR3 nucleotides: TGTGCCAGCAGCCAAGTAATGGAGACCCAGTACTTC. This sequence encodes CASSQVMETQYF. The V call is TRBV3-1, the J call TRBJ2-5; D is undetermined. The CDR3 is 12 residues long. From germline, CDR1 is LGHDT and CDR2 YNNKEL (reference sequence). Trimming left V 1 base short and J 5 bases short, with 5 bases between.

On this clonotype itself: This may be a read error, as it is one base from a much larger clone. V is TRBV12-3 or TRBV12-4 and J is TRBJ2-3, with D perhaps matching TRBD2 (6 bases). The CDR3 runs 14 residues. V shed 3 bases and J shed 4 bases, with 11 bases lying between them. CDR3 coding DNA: TGTGCCAGCAGTTTGGGGGGAAAAGCAGATACGCAGTATTTT. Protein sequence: CASSLGGKADTQYF.

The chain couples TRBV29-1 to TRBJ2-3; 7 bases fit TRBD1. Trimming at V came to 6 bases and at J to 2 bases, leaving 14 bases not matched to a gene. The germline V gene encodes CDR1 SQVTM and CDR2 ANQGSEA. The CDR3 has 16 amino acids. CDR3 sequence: CSVDNLPDRTTDTQYF. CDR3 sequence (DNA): TGCAGCGTGGACAACCTCCCGGACAGGACCACAGATACGCAGTATTTT.

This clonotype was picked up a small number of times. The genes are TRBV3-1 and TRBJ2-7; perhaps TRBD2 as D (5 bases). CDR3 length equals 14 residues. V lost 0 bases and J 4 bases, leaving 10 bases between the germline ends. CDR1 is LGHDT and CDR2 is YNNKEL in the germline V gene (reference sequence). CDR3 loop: CASSQDAGLYEQYF. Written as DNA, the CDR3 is TGTGCCAGCAGCCAAGACGCGGGCCTATACGAGCAGTACTTC.